What follows is one TCR beta chain and its context. The antigen remains undetermined. Time point given: cycle 4 day 1 (C4D1), after five to seven weeks of nivolumab. Each patient's relapse followed autologous stem cell transplantation, and brentuximab vedotin exposure varied. Magnetic negative selection was used to purify CD4+ T cells from thawed PBMCs. The sample originates from a study of PD-1 blockade in classical Hodgkin lymphoma. Overall study findings and caveats: Factors driving the repertoire differences, possibly disease activity or prior therapy, remain undefined. Whoever responded completely had baseline diversity much like that seen in newly diagnosed patients. Reported baseline diversity: healthy donors highest, relapsed/refractory patients lowest. CD8+ TCR diversity did not rise significantly by C4D1, unlike CD4+.

This CDR3 is 18 amino acids long. After removal of 4 bases from V and 3 bases from J, the junction contained 10 bases not matched to a gene. CDR1 SGDLS and CDR2 YYNGEE come from the germline V gene. Clones were sequenced by immunoSEQ multiplex PCR, and TCRdb holds only the in-frame ones, with some missing. There are approximately 20,000 clones in the sample; 83% occur only once, and roughly 2.7% lies in the top ten. Specimen: CD4+ T cells from blood, collected before the fourth cycle of nivolumab. The TCR comes from a human donor with classical Hodgkin lymphoma. The rearrangement joins TRBV9 to TRBJ2-3, with 14 bases lining up with TRBD2. The CDR3 loop reads CASSSMTSGRAQTDTQYF. CDR3 nucleotide sequence: TGTGCCAGCAGCTCCATGACTAGCGGGAGGGCCCAGACAGATACGCAGTATTTT.